Following are 13 T cell receptor beta chains from one sample sequenced in a study of blood T cell dynamics during melanoma immunotherapy. This sample's time point: week 3, after first cycle of checkpoint inhibitor. Profiling relied on immunoSEQ multiplex PCR, and the TCRdb table lists in-frame clones only, not all of them. The sample has about 82 clones. The material sequenced was naive CD8+ T cells from blood, taken from a patient treated with checkpoint blockade. These receptor sequences come from a human donor with melanoma.

The rearrangement joins TRBV7-6 to TRBJ2-3; 10 bases agree with TRBD1. Germline V gene lookup returns CDR1 SGHVS and CDR2 FNYEAQ. This CDR3 is built from 16 residues. V was pared by 2 bases and J by 5 bases, with 7 bases of the junction left unmatched. The CDR3 reads CASSLYADRGEDTQYF. The CDR3 DNA sequence: TGTGCCAGCAGCTTATATGCGGACAGGGGGGAAGATACGCAGTATTTT.

This sequence joins TRBV5-7 and TRBJ2-7; 12 bases align to TRBD1. TRBV5-7 carries the ORF label, with uncertain function. The V gene end was trimmed by 3 bases and the J gene end by 6 bases; junction bases not matched to a gene: 4. CDR3 length: 14 residues. As DNA, the CDR3 is TGTGCCAGCAGCTGGGGGACAGGGGGCCGCGAGCAGTACTTC. This translates into CASSWGTGGREQYF.

V is TRBV18 and J is TRBJ1-2; D unresolved. The ends were cut back, 3 bases at V and 4 bases at J, with 12 bases in the middle. CDR3 length equals 14 residues. Germline assignment: CDR1 KGHSH and CDR2 LQKENI. CDR3 residues: CASSPVTGGYGYTF. As DNA, the CDR3 is TGTGCCAGCTCACCCGTCACGGGAGGCTATGGCTACACCTTC.

V usage is TRBV27 and J usage is TRBJ1-5, with a tentative D call TRBD1 (5 bases). The length of the CDR3 is 16 residues. The germline CDR1 and CDR2 sequences are MNHEY and SMNVEV (reference sequence). V shed 2 bases and J shed 4 bases, with 15 bases lying between them. The CDR3 region has the DNA TGTGCCAGCAGTTTACGCATACCGGGGCCAAATCAGCCCCAGCATTTT. It is translated as CASSLRIPGPNQPQHF.

This chain links TRBV28 with TRBJ1-2, with 8 bases that match TRBD1. CDR1 and CDR2 from the germline V gene are MDHEN and SYDVKM. V dropped 6 bases and J dropped 6; count of bases not matched to a gene: 6. This CDR3 region has 13 residues. As DNA, the CDR3 is TGTGCCAGCAGGACCGGGACAGGAAATGGCTACACCTTC. It yields the protein CASRTGTGNGYTF.

The rearrangement uses TRBV28 and TRBJ1-5; D is perhaps TRBD1 (6 bases). Germline CDR1 is MDHEN and CDR2 is SYDVKM. V lost 2 bases, J lost 2 bases, and 10 bases lay in between. The CDR3 consists of 15 residues. The CDR3 protein is CASSLGGVGNQPQHF. CDR3 bases: TGTGCCAGCAGTTTAGGGGGCGTTGGCAATCAGCCCCAGCATTTT.

Concerning this clone: The germline gene is not matched at one end of the junction; a read error may be the cause. V gene TRBV7-7 combines with J gene TRBJ2-5; TRBD1 matches 9 bases. The J call may be mistaken, given a closer DNA end match to TRBJ2-7. CDR3 length: 14 residues. Germline V gene sequence: CDR1 SSHAT, CDR2 FNYEAQ (reference sequence). CDR3 nucleotides: TGTGCTAGCAGCCCGGGGACAGGGAACTACGAGCAGTACTTC. Amino acid sequence: CASSPGTGNYEQYF.

CDR3: CASSAGQKNQPQHF. The CDR3 DNA reads TGTGCCAGTAGTGCGGGACAGAAGAATCAGCCCCAGCATTTT. The chain joins TRBV19 to TRBJ1-5; 7 bases are a match to TRBD1. V was clipped by 5 bases and J by 4 bases; unmatched bases: 5. CDR3 size: 14 residues. CDR1 is LNHDA and CDR2 is SQIVND in the germline V gene (reference sequence).

V is TRBV5-6 and J is TRBJ2-3, with 7 bases matching TRBD1. CDR1 and CDR2 (germline): SGHDT, YYEEEE. The junction had 7 bases not matched to a gene; V was cut back by 2 bases and J by 4 bases. The CDR3 totals 15 residues. CDR3 in amino acids: CASSFKKGASDTQYF. CDR3 in DNA: TGTGCCAGCAGCTTTAAGAAGGGGGCGTCAGATACGCAGTATTTT.

The rearrangement links TRBV5-4 to TRBJ2-1; D possibly corresponds to TRBD2 (6 bases). The CDR3 contains 15 residues. Trimming cost V 0 bases and J 6 bases, with 13 bases left between them. CDR1 and CDR2 (germline): SGHNT, YYREEE (reference sequence). The CDR3 region is CASSLAGGFLNEQFF. The CDR3 DNA sequence: TGTGCCAGCAGCTTGGCCGGGGGTTTCCTCAATGAGCAGTTCTTC.

J is TRBJ2-1 and V is TRBV2; possibly TRBD1 for D (6 bases). The CDR3 spans 13 residues. Germline V gene lookup returns CDR1 SNHLY and CDR2 FYNNEI. The V and J ends lost 6 bases and 4 bases respectively, with 10 bases between them. The CDR3 DNA reads TGTGCCAGCAGCACAACAGGGTACAATGAGCAGTTCTTC. It codes for CASSTTGYNEQFF.

The V gene is TRBV7-9, the J gene TRBJ2-2; 12 positions match TRBD1. Germline trimming cut 5 bases from V and 6 bases from J; bases unmatched to any gene: 7. Per the germline V gene, CDR1 is SEHNR and CDR2 is FQNEAQ (reference sequence). The CDR3 runs 16 residues. The DNA for the CDR3 is TGTGCCAGCAGCCACCCGGGACAGGGGGCTTCCGGGGAGCTGTTTTTT. It encodes CASSHPGQGASGELFF.

The CDR3 region has the DNA TGTGCCAGCAGGGGCGGCCTCCACGAGCAGTACTTC. Translation gives CASRGGLHEQYF. J is TRBJ2-7 and V is TRBV28; no clear D gene. The CDR3 is 12 residues long. Trimming shortened V by 6 bases and J by 5 bases, and 11 bases separated the two germline ends. In germline, CDR1 is MDHEN, CDR2 SYDVKM.